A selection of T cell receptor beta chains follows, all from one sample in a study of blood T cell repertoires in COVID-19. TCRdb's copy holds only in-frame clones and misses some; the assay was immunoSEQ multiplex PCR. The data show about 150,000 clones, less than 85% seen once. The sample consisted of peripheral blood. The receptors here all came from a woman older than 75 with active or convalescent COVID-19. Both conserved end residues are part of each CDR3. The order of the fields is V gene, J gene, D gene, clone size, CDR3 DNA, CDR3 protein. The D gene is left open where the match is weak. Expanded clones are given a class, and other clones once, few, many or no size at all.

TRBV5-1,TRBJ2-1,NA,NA,TGCGCCAGCAGCAAAATACTAGGAGGTGAGCAGTTCTTC,CASSKILGGEQFF
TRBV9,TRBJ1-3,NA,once,TGTGCCAGCAGCCCCGCCGGACAGTCCTTTTCTGGAAACACCATATATTTT,CASSPAGQSFSGNTIYF
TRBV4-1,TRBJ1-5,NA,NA,TGCGCCAGCAGCCTCCCCCATTACAGGGAGAGTTATCAGCCCCAGCATTTT,CASSLPHYRESYQPQHF
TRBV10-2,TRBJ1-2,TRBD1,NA,TGCGCCAGCACGGGACAGGGGGCGTTCGGCTACACCTTC,CASTGQGAFGYTF
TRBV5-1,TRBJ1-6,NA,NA,TGCGCCAGCAGCTTAAACATGTTCGATTCACCCCTCCACTTT,CASSLNMFDSPLHF
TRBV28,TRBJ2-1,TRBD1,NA,TGTGCCAGCAGTCTACCGGGACAGAACTACAATGAGCAGTTCTTC,CASSLPGQNYNEQFF
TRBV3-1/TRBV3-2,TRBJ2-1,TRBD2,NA,TGTGCCAGCAGCCAAGATCCGACTAGCGGGGGGGGCAATGAGCAGTTCTTC,CASSQDPTSGGGNEQFF
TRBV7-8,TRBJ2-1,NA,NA,TGTGCCAGCAGCTTCGTCCGGGGGGCCCGATCAAATGAGCAGTTCTTC,CASSFVRGARSNEQFF
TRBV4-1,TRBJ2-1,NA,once,TGCGCCAGCAGCCAAGAATTGGAGAGCTCCTACAATGAGCAGTTCTTC,CASSQELESSYNEQFF
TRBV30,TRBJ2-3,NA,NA,TGTGCCTGGAGTATTGACAGCCCGGGAGATACGCAGTATTTT,CAWSIDSPGDTQYF
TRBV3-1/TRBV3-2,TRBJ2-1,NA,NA,TGTGCCAGCAGCCAATCGAGCGGGACACACAATGAGCAGTTCTTC,CASSQSSGTHNEQFF
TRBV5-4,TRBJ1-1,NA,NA,TGTGCCAGCAGTACAGAGAACACTGAAGCTTTCTTT,CASSTENTEAFF
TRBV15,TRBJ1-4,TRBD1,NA,TGTGCCACCAGCAGAGGTGACAGGGGAGGGGGCGAAAAACTGTTTTTT,CATSRGDRGGGEKLFF
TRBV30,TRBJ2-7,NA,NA,TGTGCCTGGAGCCGCGACCGAGGGCCGGACCACGAGCAGTACTTC,CAWSRDRGPDHEQYF
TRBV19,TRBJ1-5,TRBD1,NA,TGTGCCAGTAGCCCTCAGGGGGGCTTGGGTCAGCCCCAGCATTTT,CASSPQGGLGQPQHF
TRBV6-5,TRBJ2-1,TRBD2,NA,TGTGCCAGCAGTTACGCGGCGGGAGGGGCCAATGAGCAGTTCTTC,CASSYAAGGANEQFF
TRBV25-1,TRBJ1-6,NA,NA,TGTGCCAGCAGTGAATATGGACACGCAAATTCACCCCTCCACTTT,CASSEYGHANSPLHF
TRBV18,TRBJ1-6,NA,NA,TGTGCCAGCTCACCGATGAATGTAGGGGGTGGTTATAATTCACCCCTCCACTTT,CASSPMNVGGGYNSPLHF
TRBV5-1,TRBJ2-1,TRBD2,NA,TGCGCCAGCAGCTTGGCAGGGACTAGTGGGAATGAGCAGTTCTTC,CASSLAGTSGNEQFF
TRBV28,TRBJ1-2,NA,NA,TGTGCCAGCAGTTTGGGGCGGAGAGGCTACACCTTC,CASSLGRRGYTF
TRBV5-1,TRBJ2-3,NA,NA,TGCGCCAGCAGCTTGGCCGGAGATACGCAGTATTTT,CASSLAGDTQYF
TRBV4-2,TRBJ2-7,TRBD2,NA,TGTGCCAGCAGCCAAGATTTCCGGTTCGCGGGAGCGAACTACGAGCAGTACTTC,CASSQDFRFAGANYEQYF
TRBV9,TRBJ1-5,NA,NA,TGTGCCAGCAGCGTACGGGATGATGATCAGCCCCAGCATTTT,CASSVRDDDQPQHF
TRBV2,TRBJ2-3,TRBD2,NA,TGTGCCAGCAGCCGACTAGCGACTAGCACAGATACGCAGTATTTT,CASSRLATSTDTQYF
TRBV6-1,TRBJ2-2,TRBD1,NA,TGTGCCAGCAGTGATTTAGGGGGCTCATTGACCGGGGAGCTGTTTTTT,CASSDLGGSLTGELFF
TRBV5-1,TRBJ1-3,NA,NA,TGCGCCAGCAGCTTGGTGGGGGCGGTGGACACCATATATTTT,CASSLVGAVDTIYF
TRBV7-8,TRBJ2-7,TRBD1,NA,TGTGCCAGCAGCAACTTAAGGGGGCGGTACGAGCAGTACTTC,CASSNLRGRYEQYF